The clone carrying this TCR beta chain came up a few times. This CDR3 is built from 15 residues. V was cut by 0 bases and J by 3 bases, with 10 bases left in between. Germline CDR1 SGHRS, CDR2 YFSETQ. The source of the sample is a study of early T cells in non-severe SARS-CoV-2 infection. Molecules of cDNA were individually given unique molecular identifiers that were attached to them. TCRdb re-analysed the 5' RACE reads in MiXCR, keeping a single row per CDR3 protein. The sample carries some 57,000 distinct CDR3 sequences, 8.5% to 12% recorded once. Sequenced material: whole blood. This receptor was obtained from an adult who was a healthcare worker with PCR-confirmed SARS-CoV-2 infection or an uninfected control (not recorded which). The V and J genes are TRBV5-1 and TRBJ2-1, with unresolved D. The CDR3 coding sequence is TGCGCCAGCAGCTTGGGTCGGTCCAACTACAATGAGCAGTTCTTC. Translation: CASSLGRSNYNEQFF. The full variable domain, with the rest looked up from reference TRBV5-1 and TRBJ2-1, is KAGVTQTPRYLIKTRGQQVTLSCSPISGHRSVSWYQQTPGQGLQFLFEYFSETQRNKGNFPGRFSGRQFSNSRSEMNVSTLELGDSALYLCASSLGRSNYNEQFFGPGTRLTVL.